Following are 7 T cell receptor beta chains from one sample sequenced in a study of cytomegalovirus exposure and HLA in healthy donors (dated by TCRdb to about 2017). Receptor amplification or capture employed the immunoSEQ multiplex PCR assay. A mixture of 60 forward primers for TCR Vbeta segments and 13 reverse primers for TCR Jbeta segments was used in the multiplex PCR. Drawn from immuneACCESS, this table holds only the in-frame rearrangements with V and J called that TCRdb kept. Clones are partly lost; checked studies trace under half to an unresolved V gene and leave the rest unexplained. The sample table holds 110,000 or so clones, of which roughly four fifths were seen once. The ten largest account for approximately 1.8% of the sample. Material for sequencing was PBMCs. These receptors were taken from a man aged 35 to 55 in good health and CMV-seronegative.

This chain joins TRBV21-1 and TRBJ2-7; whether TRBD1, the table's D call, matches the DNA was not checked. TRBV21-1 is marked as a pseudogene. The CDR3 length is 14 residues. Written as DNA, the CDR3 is TGTGCCAGCAGCAAGGACAGGGGACAATACGAGCAGTACTTC. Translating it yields CASSKDRGQYEQYF.

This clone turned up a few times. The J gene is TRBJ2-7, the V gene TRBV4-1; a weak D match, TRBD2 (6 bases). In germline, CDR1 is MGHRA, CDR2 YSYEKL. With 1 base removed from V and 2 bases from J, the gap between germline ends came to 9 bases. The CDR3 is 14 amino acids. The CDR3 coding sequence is TGCGCCAGCAGCCAAGGACTAGGGGCCTACGAGCAGTACTTC. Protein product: CASSQGLGAYEQYF.

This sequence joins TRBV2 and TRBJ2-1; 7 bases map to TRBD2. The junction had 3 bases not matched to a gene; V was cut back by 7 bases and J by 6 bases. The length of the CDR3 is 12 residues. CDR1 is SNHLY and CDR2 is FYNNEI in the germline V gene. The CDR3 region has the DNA TGTGCCAGCACCTCGGGGGGCAATGAGCAGTTCTTC. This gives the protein CASTSGGNEQFF.

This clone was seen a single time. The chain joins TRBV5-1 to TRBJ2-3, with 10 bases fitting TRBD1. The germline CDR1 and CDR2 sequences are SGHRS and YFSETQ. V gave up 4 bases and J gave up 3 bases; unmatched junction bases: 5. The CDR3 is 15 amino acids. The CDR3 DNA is TGCGCCAGCAGCCCGACAGGGGGCTTGACAGATACGCAGTATTTT. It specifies CASSPTGGLTDTQYF.

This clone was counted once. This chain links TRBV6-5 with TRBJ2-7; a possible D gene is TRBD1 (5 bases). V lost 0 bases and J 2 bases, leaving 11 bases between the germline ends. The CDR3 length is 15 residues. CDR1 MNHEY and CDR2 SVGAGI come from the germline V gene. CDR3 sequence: CASSYSGQGAYEQYF. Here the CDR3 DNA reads TGTGCCAGCAGTTACTCTGGGCAGGGTGCCTACGAGCAGTACTTC.

As DNA, the CDR3 is TGTGCCAGTAGTACCACGACAGGGGTCGACGGCTACACCTTC. It yields the protein CASSTTTGVDGYTF. The gene calls are TRBV19 and TRBJ1-2; TRBD1 aligns across 8 bases. The junction had 9 bases not matched to a gene; V was cut back by 4 bases and J by 8 bases. Germline lookup yields CDR1 LNHDA and CDR2 SQIVND (reference sequence). The CDR3 covers 14 residues.

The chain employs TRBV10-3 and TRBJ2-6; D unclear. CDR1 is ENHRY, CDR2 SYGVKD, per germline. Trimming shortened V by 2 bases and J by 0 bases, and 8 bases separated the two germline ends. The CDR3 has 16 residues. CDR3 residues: CAISEGLSSGANVLTF. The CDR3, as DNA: TGTGCCATCAGTGAGGGTTTGAGCTCTGGGGCCAACGTCCTGACTTTC.